This TCR beta chain was profiled in a study of blood T cell repertoires in COVID-19. Study in general: COVID-19 samples from acute and convalescent phases originated in the United States, Italy and Spain.

J lost 7 bases, V lost 8 bases, and 8 bases had no gene match. Germline CDR1 is LNHDA and CDR2 is SQIVND (reference sequence). The CDR3 is made up of 13 amino acids. Produced via immunoSEQ multiplex PCR; TCRdb's table is partial and in-frame only. The sample holds around 150,000 clones, around 80% seen once. The gene calls are TRBV19 and TRBJ2-7, with 10 nucleotides matching TRBD2. This receptor was taken from a woman between 55 and 75 years old who had recovered from COVID-19. The specimen sequenced was PBMCs or T cells enriched from blood (not recorded which). CDR3 DNA: TGTGCCAGTTCAGCGGGGGGGACGGGTGAGCAGTACTTC. Protein sequence: CASSAGGTGEQYF.